One sample yielded the 9 T cell receptor beta chains listed below, sequenced in a study of beta chain features in type 1 diabetes. Expressed TCRB transcripts were sequenced because the entire RNA isolate underwent reverse transcription. Profiling relied on immunoSEQ multiplex PCR, and the TCRdb table lists in-frame clones only, not all of them. This sample carries about 47,000 clones, around 40% of them seen once, and the ten largest clones take 0.13%. Broader study findings: All four CD4+ subsets of Type 1 diabetes patients contained TCRB CDR3s that were moderately but significantly shorter.

These receptors have no known antigen. Material for sequencing was stem cell memory CD4+ T cells from blood. The receptors were sampled from a man aged 30 to 39 with type 1 diabetes.

This sequence joins TRBV5-1 and TRBJ2-5; 9 positions match TRBD2. The CDR3 loop spans 17 amino acids. The germline gives CDR1 SGHRS, CDR2 YFSETQ. V shed 4 bases and J 2 bases; nucleotides not matched to a gene: 12. CDR3 protein: CASSPPGSGRMQETQYF. The CDR3 DNA is TGCGCCAGCAGCCCCCCCGGGAGCGGGAGGATGCAAGAGACCCAGTACTTC.

The chain employs TRBV4-2 and TRBJ2-3, with 8 bases that match TRBD2. J was trimmed by 4 bases and V by 4 bases; bases with no gene match: 4. Germline values: CDR1 LGHNA, CDR2 YNFKEQ. The CDR3 consists of 14 residues. Here the CDR3 reads CASSRDGGADTQYF. DNA of the CDR3: TGTGCCAGCAGCCGAGACGGGGGGGCAGATACGCAGTATTTT.

This clone was seen more than once but under ten times. The gene calls are TRBV9 and TRBJ2-3, with 10 bases aligning to TRBD2. The CDR3 consists of 16 residues. The germline V gene encodes CDR1 SGDLS and CDR2 YYNGEE. V dropped 0 bases and J dropped 1; count of bases not matched to a gene: 2. The CDR3 spells CASSVGLAGRTDTQYF. CDR3 in DNA: TGTGCCAGCAGCGTAGGACTAGCGGGCCGCACAGATACGCAGTATTTT.

This sequence joins TRBV18 and TRBJ1-1; unclear D gene. The V end was cut by 1 base, the J end by 0 bases, with 9 bases between. CDR3 length: 15 residues. CDR1 is KGHSH, CDR2 LQKENI, per germline. CDR3 sequence reads: CASSPRARLNTEAFF. The CDR3 DNA sequence: TGTGCCAGCTCACCACGGGCCAGATTGAACACTGAAGCTTTCTTT.

The chain links TRBV4-2 to TRBJ2-7, with TRBD1 matching over 11 bases. This CDR3 contains 14 residues. The germline V gene has CDR1 LGHNA and CDR2 YNFKEQ. Trimming removed 3 bases from V and 5 bases from J; junction bases left unmatched: 3. The CDR3 region is CASSHGQGANEQYF. The CDR3 DNA is TGTGCCAGCAGCCACGGACAGGGGGCGAACGAGCAGTACTTC.

The chain is built from TRBV27 and TRBJ1-1, with a possible D match to TRBD1 (6 bases). Germline values: CDR1 MNHEY, CDR2 SMNVEV (reference sequence). CDR3 length: 17 amino acids. V was cut by 4 bases and J by 2 bases, with 20 bases left in between. The CDR3 region has the DNA TGTGCCAGCAGTTCCTGGGGGCCCTCGACGGGTAACACTGAAGCTTTCTTT. Its translation is CASSSWGPSTGNTEAFF.

This clone has only a few counts. The CDR3 nucleotides are TGTGCCAGCAGCCAATTGGGACACGGAAACATTCAGTACTTC. As protein: CASSQLGHGNIQYF. The chain uses TRBV14 and TRBJ2-4; D perhaps matches TRBD1 (6 bases). The CDR3 length is 14 residues. Germline lookup yields CDR1 SGHDN and CDR2 FVKESK. V lost 2 bases, J lost 6 bases, and 11 bases lay in between. Variable domain in full (rest from reference TRBV14 and TRBJ2-4): EAGVTQFPSHSVIEKGQTVTLRCDPISGHDNLYWYRRVMGKEIKFLLHFVKESKQDESGMPNNRFLAERTGGTYSTLKVQPAELEDSGVYFCASSQLGHGNIQYFGAGTRLSVL.

The chain combines TRBV10-3 with TRBJ2-2; possibly TRBD1 for D (6 bases). Germline values: CDR1 ENHRY, CDR2 SYGVKD. The CDR3 runs 13 residues. The V end was cut by 6 bases, the J end by 7 bases, with 12 bases between. The CDR3: CAISVQGGGELFF. The CDR3 DNA sequence: TGTGCCATCAGCGTACAGGGCGGCGGGGAGCTGTTTTTT.

This clone was seen a single time. The chain carries TRBV7-9 and TRBJ2-5; a weak D match, TRBD2 (6 bases). The ends were cut back, 1 base at V and 14 bases at J, with 23 bases in the middle. The CDR3 consists of 15 residues. CDR1 SEHNR and CDR2 FQNEAQ come from the germline V gene (reference sequence). Here the CDR3 reads CASSLEGSGGLTDYF. The CDR3 DNA reads as TGTGCCAGCAGCTTAGAGGGTAGCGGAGGCCTCACCGATTACTTC.